This entry describes one T cell receptor beta chain. No antigen is known for it. This sample was taken from a study of T cells after yellow fever vaccination. For TCR, cDNA came from 5'RACE template switching, which added a universal primer site and UMIs. From the 5' RACE reads, TCRdb called clonotypes with MiXCR, one entry per CDR3 protein. The data hold approximately 450,000 distinct CDR3 sequences, with roughly a sixth observed a single time. Study-wide results and caveats: Abundant clonotypes from the bulk population could get into FACS-sorted repertoires as contaminants.

There are 13 residues in the CDR3. Germline V CDR1 and CDR2: SGHRS, YFSETQ. V gave up 4 bases and J gave up 3 bases, with 11 bases separating them. The sequences come from PBMCs, collected before the yellow fever booster vaccination. This chain links TRBV5-1 with TRBJ2-7; D unresolved. The source of this sequence is a man aged 18 to 29 who received the YFV17D yellow fever vaccine. DNA for the CDR3: TGCGCCAGCAGCCTGACACCCGTCTACGAGCAGTACGTC. It encodes CASSLTPVYEQYV.